The rows below give T cell receptor beta chains drawn from one sample of a study of vaccination and CD4 T cells after COVID-19. From the PCR reads, TCRdb called clonotypes with MiXCR, one entry per CDR3 protein. The sample has around 20,000 distinct CDR3 sequences; 50% to 60% are singletons. No antigen has been assigned to these receptors. The starting material was CD4+ T cells from blood, cultured in vitro, obtained before SARS-CoV-2 vaccination. These receptors originate from a human donor who had recovered from COVID-19. Both conserved end residues are part of each CDR3. A D gene is named only where the DNA matches it firmly. Clone size, where shown, is once, few, many, or a class for clones that have expanded.

len | j_gene | abundance | d_gene | v_gene | CDR3aa | CDR3nt
18 | TRBJ2-1 | . | . | TRBV20-1 | CSARAPAPAPGHYNEQFF | TGCAGTGCTAGAGCCCCGGCCCCGGCCCCCGGACACTACAATGAGCAGTTCTTC
17 | TRBJ2-7 | once | TRBD2 | TRBV28 | CASSLSLGSGSSYEQYF | TGTGCCAGCAGTTTGAGTTTGGGTAGCGGGAGTTCGTACGAGCAGTACTTC
17 | TRBJ1-2 | . | TRBD1 | TRBV28 | CASHEISGQGKNYGYTF | TGTGCCAGCCATGAGATTTCGGGACAGGGAAAAAACTATGGCTACACCTTC
18 | TRBJ2-6 | few | TRBD1 | TRBV27 | CASKQGEGTGFGANVLTF | TGTGCCAGCAAACAAGGAGAGGGGACAGGGTTTGGGGCCAACGTCCTGACTTTC
13 | TRBJ1-5 | few | TRBD1 | TRBV27 | CASSPDRVQPQHF | TGTGCCAGCAGTCCGGACAGGGTTCAGCCCCAGCATTTT
18 | TRBJ2-2 | few | TRBD1 | TRBV10-3 | CAISESTRDRGNTGELFF | TGTGCCATCAGTGAGTCGACTCGTGACAGGGGGAACACCGGGGAGCTGTTTTTT
15 | TRBJ2-1 | once | . | TRBV21-1 | CASSRRTGYYNEQFF | TGTGCCAGCAGCAGAAGGACAGGCTATTACAATGAGCAGTTCTTC
17 | TRBJ2-2 | . | TRBD2 | TRBV20-1 | CSARARASGTNTGELFF | TGCAGTGCTAGAGCCCGGGCTAGCGGGACTAACACCGGGGAGCTGTTTTTT
16 | TRBJ2-1 | . | TRBD2 | TRBV7-6 | CASSLTSGRVGNEQFF | TGTGCCAGCAGCCTGACCAGCGGGAGGGTTGGCAATGAGCAGTTCTTC
11 | TRBJ2-5 | . | . | TRBV2 | CASSVLETQYF | TGTGCCAGCAGTGTCCTGGAGACCCAGTACTTC